This passage covers 15 T cell receptor beta chains from one sample sequenced in a study of cytomegalovirus exposure and HLA in healthy donors. PCR primers comprised 60 Vbeta and 13 Jbeta primers. Profiling relied on immunoSEQ multiplex PCR, and the TCRdb table lists in-frame clones only, not all of them. Its table records 100,000 to 150,000 clones. Material: PBMCs. The receptors derive from a man aged 25 to 45 in good health and CMV-seronegative.

The chain couples TRBV28 to TRBJ2-1; TRBD1 agrees at 8 bases. With 5 bases clipped from V and 3 bases from J, the junction kept 3 bases outside the gene matches. Germline V gene sequence: CDR1 MDHEN, CDR2 SYDVKM. The CDR3 covers 14 residues. In nucleotides, the CDR3 is TGTGCCAGCAGTCAGACAGGGGTCTACAATGAGCAGTTCTTC. Residues: CASSQTGVYNEQFF.

This rearrangement joins TRBV6-1 to TRBJ1-5; D gene uncertain. CDR1 is MNHNS, CDR2 SASEGT, per germline. V lost 6 bases and J 4 bases, leaving 16 bases between the germline ends. The CDR3 has 15 amino acids. CDR3 in DNA: TGTGCCAGCAGCTCCTTTGTGGCGGGTAATCAGCCCCAGCATTTT. This encodes CASSSFVAGNQPQHF.

The V call is TRBV28, the J call TRBJ1-6; the match to TRBD1 covers 9 bases. Trimming took 1 base from V and 4 from J; bases not matched to a gene: 5. Germline loops: CDR1 MDHEN, CDR2 SYDVKM. CDR3 size: 17 residues. The CDR3 is CASSLSGTGTYNSPLHF. CDR3 bases: TGTGCCAGCAGTTTATCCGGGACAGGGACTTATAATTCACCCCTCCACTTT.

The V call is TRBV30, the J call TRBJ2-2; TRBD2 agrees at 7 bases. Germline V gene lookup returns CDR1 GTSNPN and CDR2 SVGIG (reference sequence). V was pared by 3 bases and J by 5 bases, with 6 bases of the junction left unmatched. The CDR3 contains 14 residues. The CDR3 DNA is TGTGCCTGGAGCCTGGGAGCGGGAACCGGGGAGCTGTTTTTT. Residues: CAWSLGAGTGELFF. The full variable domain, rest sourced from reference TRBV30 and TRBJ2-2, is SQTIHQWPATLVQPVGSPLSLECTVEGTSNPNLYWYRQAAGRGLQLLFYSVGIGQISSEVPQNLSASRPQDRQFILSSKKLLLSDSGFYLCAWSLGAGTGELFFGEGSRLTVL.

J is TRBJ2-3 and V is TRBV7-9, with 11 bases lining up with TRBD2. Germline V gene data show CDR1 as SEHNR and CDR2 as FQNEAQ (reference sequence). The trim removed 5 bases at V and 2 bases at J, leaving 15 bases unmatched. The CDR3 is made up of 19 amino acids. The CDR3 is CASSPWTSGPLKNTDTQYF. The CDR3 DNA follows: TGTGCCAGCAGCCCTTGGACTAGCGGGCCTCTGAAAAACACAGATACGCAGTATTTT.

The J gene is TRBJ2-3, the V gene TRBV2, with D maybe TRBD2 (6 bases). Germline assignment: CDR1 SNHLY and CDR2 FYNNEI. The CDR3 has 15 residues. The V end lost 6 bases, the J end lost 7 bases, and 20 bases lay between the germline ends. The CDR3 DNA sequence: TGTGCCAGCAGGGCGGGGACTGTGATTTGGTATACGCAGTATTTT. Encoded protein: CASRAGTVIWYTQYF.

The chain combines TRBV29-1 with TRBJ2-7, with a possible D match to TRBD2 (6 bases). The CDR3 runs to 13 residues. V was pared by 4 bases and J by 2 bases, with 12 bases between. Looked up from germline, CDR1 is SQVTM and CDR2 is ANQGSEA. CDR3 sequence (DNA): TGCAGCGTTGCGGGCGGGACTCCCTACGAGCAGTACTTC. It codes for CSVAGGTPYEQYF.

The chain recombines TRBV6-6 with TRBJ1-5; TRBD1 agrees at 8 bases. The CDR3 totals 16 residues. Trimming cost V 6 bases and J 3 bases; bases outside gene matches: 10. Looked up from germline, CDR1 is MNHNY and CDR2 is SVGAGI (reference sequence). Here the CDR3 reads CASSPSQGGLNQPQHF. The CDR3 DNA reads TGTGCCAGCAGCCCCTCACAGGGGGGACTCAATCAGCCCCAGCATTTT.

The V gene is TRBV7-3, the J gene TRBJ2-2, with 14 bases that match TRBD2. Germline V CDR1 and CDR2: SGHTA, FQGTGA. V lost 5 bases to trimming and J lost 6 bases; unmatched junction nucleotides: 11. The CDR3 sequence is 18 residues long. The CDR3 DNA follows: TGTGCCAGCAGCCCTAGCCCGGGACTAGCGGGAGTTTCCGGGGAGCTGTTTTTT. Residues: CASSPSPGLAGVSGELFF.

The genes are TRBV6-5 and TRBJ1-1, with a weak D call TRBD1 (5 bases). The germline V gene has CDR1 MNHEY and CDR2 SVGAGI. The V and J ends lost 4 bases and 0 bases respectively, with 15 bases between them. The CDR3 has 16 residues. The CDR3 is CASSSFSGPMNTEAFF. The CDR3 DNA follows: TGTGCCAGCAGTTCATTTTCAGGGCCCATGAACACTGAAGCTTTCTTT.

This chain links TRBV4-1 with TRBJ2-7; tentative D call: TRBD2 (6 bases). Germline lookup yields CDR1 MGHRA and CDR2 YSYEKL. V was pared by 4 bases and J by 2 bases, with 15 bases between. This CDR3 region has 15 residues. CDR3 in amino acids: CASSLPGLNPYEQYF. CDR3 coding DNA: TGCGCCAGCAGCCTACCGGGACTTAATCCCTACGAGCAGTACTTC.

The V and J genes are TRBV19 and TRBJ2-1, with 7 bases fitting TRBD2. The germline V gene encodes CDR1 LNHDA and CDR2 SQIVND (reference sequence). V trimming: 3 bases; J trimming: 6 bases; junction bases outside the gene matches: 2. The CDR3 runs to 13 residues. CDR3 in amino acids: CASSIWTSNEQFF. In DNA, the CDR3 is TGTGCCAGTAGTATCTGGACTAGCAATGAGCAGTTCTTC.

V is TRBV4-2 and J is TRBJ1-1, with D uncertain. The CDR3 has 15 residues. Germline V lookup: CDR1 LGHNA, CDR2 YNFKEQ. V was shortened by 0 bases and J by 0 bases, with 8 bases between the two germline ends. The CDR3 DNA sequence: TGTGCCAGCAGCCAAGATACGGCGGTGAACACTGAAGCTTTCTTT. Protein product: CASSQDTAVNTEAFF.

CDR3 in DNA: TGCAGCGTGGCTAGCGTGAACTCTGGGGCCAACGTCCTGACTTTC. It yields the protein CSVASVNSGANVLTF. This chain uses TRBV29-1 with TRBJ2-6; weak D call: TRBD2 (6 bases). CDR3 size: 15 residues. Trimming shortened V by 6 bases and J by 0 bases, and 12 bases separated the two germline ends. Germline V gene lookup returns CDR1 SQVTM and CDR2 ANQGSEA.

The J gene is TRBJ2-7, the V gene TRBV6-1, with D hard to call. Germline V lookup: CDR1 MNHNS, CDR2 SASEGT. This CDR3 has 13 amino acids. The V end lost 6 bases, the J end lost 3 bases, and 12 bases lay between the germline ends. CDR3 in DNA: TGTGCCAGCAGACCTTGGTCGAGCTACGAGCAGTACTTC. Amino acids: CASRPWSSYEQYF.